This TCR beta chain was identified in a study of blood T cell repertoires in COVID-19. The V and J ends lost 3 bases and 3 bases respectively, with 10 bases between them. This CDR3 is built from 15 residues. Germline V gives CDR1 SGHRS, CDR2 YFSETQ. Sequencing used immunoSEQ multiplex PCR; TCRdb keeps in-frame clones, though not all of them. This sample carries over 250,000 clones, 89% of them seen once, and the ten largest clones take roughly 1.8%. The sequencing input was PBMCs or T cells enriched from blood (not recorded which). The chain has TRBV5-1 and TRBJ2-6, with D possibly TRBD2 on 6 matching bases. This sequence originates from a woman between 55 and 75 years old who had recovered from COVID-19. The CDR3 loop reads CASSSGGVGANVLTF. CDR3 in DNA: TGCGCCAGCAGCTCGGGCGGGGTTGGGGCCAACGTCCTGACTTTC. The whole variable domain, filled in from reference TRBV5-1 and TRBJ2-6, reads KAGVTQTPRYLIKTRGQQVTLSCSPISGHRSVSWYQQTPGQGLQFLFEYFSETQRNKGNFPGRFSGRQFSNSRSEMNVSTLELGDSALYLCASSSGGVGANVLTFGAGSRLTVL.